Listed here are 28 T cell receptor beta chains from one sample, sequenced in a study of control samples from healthy donors and cancer patients. This table comes from immunoSEQ multiplex PCR, and its TCRdb copy is limited to in-frame clones, with some not included. The sample has roughly 34,000 clones, 86% seen once; the top ten hold about 1.6%. Sequencing was done on a sample of PBMCs. These receptors came from a middle-aged woman with lung cancer.

This clone was recorded once. The chain joins TRBV6-1 to TRBJ1-5, with 9 bases identical to TRBD1. The CDR3 is 15 amino acids. The germline CDR1 and CDR2 sequences are MNHNS and SASEGT. The trim removed 3 bases at V and 2 bases at J, leaving 2 bases unmatched. The CDR3 protein is CASSDRTGGNQPQHF. The CDR3 nucleotides are TGTGCCAGCAGTGACCGGACAGGGGGCAATCAGCCCCAGCATTTT.

The gene calls are TRBV3-1 (or the pseudogene TRBV3-2) and TRBJ2-5; weak D call: TRBD1 (6 bases). CDR3 length equals 15 residues. Looked up from germline, CDR1 is LGHDT and CDR2 is YNNKEL (reference sequence). V was trimmed by 5 bases and J by 1 base, leaving 14 bases between them. The CDR3 spells CASSGGVGAQETQYF. DNA of the CDR3: TGTGCCAGCAGCGGAGGAGTGGGGGCCCAAGAGACCCAGTACTTC.

V and J are TRBV12-3 or TRBV12-4 and TRBJ1-3; D gene ambiguous. The CDR3 covers 13 residues. V lost 2 bases and J 4 bases, leaving 6 bases between the germline ends. In nucleotides, the CDR3 is TGTGCCAGCAGTTTATTACCGGGAAACACCATATATTTT. It encodes CASSLLPGNTIYF.

This clone has a handful of counts. This chain connects TRBV14 to TRBJ1-1; unclear D gene. Germline lookup yields CDR1 SGHDN and CDR2 FVKESK. The CDR3 consists of 14 residues. Trimming shortened V by 4 bases and J by 0 bases, and 9 bases separated the two germline ends. CDR3 nucleotide sequence: TGTGCCAGCAGCCGGGCCGCTTTGAACACTGAAGCTTTCTTT. Protein product: CASSRAALNTEAFF.

A single count supports this clone. The V gene is TRBV7-3, the J gene TRBJ1-5; D gene ambiguous. The CDR3 runs 16 residues. Germline-derived CDR1 and CDR2 are SGHTA and FQGTGA. Trimming removed 4 bases from V and 0 bases from J, with 13 bases in between. Here the CDR3 DNA reads TGTGCCAGCAGCTCCGACCCCCGGCCTAGCAATCAGCCCCAGCATTTT. It is translated as CASSSDPRPSNQPQHF.

This chain joins TRBV9 and TRBJ2-1; 7 bases map to TRBD1. Germline-derived CDR1 and CDR2 are SGDLS and YYNGEE. Trimming removed 3 bases from V and 0 bases from J; junction bases left unmatched: 9. This CDR3 spans 17 amino acids. Written as DNA, the CDR3 is TGTGCCAGCAGCGCCATTACAGGGGCCAGCTCCTACAATGAGCAGTTCTTC. Its protein is CASSAITGASSYNEQFF.

Comments on this clone: The junction departs from the called germline gene at one end, perhaps through a read error. J is TRBJ1-2 and V is TRBV19; the match to TRBD1 covers 8 bases. The CDR3 covers 15 residues. The germline V gene encodes CDR1 LNHDA and CDR2 SQIVND (reference sequence). This CDR3 reads CASAEGTGSNYGYTF. The CDR3 DNA reads TGTGCCAGCGCAGAGGGGACAGGCTCTAATTATGGCTACACCTTC.

This clone is a singleton in its sample. This rearrangement joins TRBV4-3 to TRBJ1-2; D unresolved. Germline CDR1 and CDR2: LGHNA and YSLEER. This CDR3 spans 15 amino acids. V dropped 0 bases and J dropped 1 base, with 9 bases sitting between them. Here the CDR3 reads CASSQEGRSNYGYTF. The CDR3 DNA reads TGCGCCAGCAGCCAAGAGGGCAGAAGTAACTATGGCTACACCTTC.

The V gene is TRBV11-3, the J gene TRBJ2-3; 10 bases are a match to TRBD2. CDR1 is SGHNT, CDR2 YENEEA, per germline. The CDR3 loop spans 15 amino acids. With V trimmed by 4 bases and J by 4 bases, 5 bases remained unmatched. In DNA form, the CDR3 reads TGTGCCAGCAGCTCCAGCGGGGGGGCAGCAGATACGCAGTATTTT. Its translation: CASSSSGGAADTQYF.

The V gene is TRBV5-5, the J gene TRBJ1-2, with D hard to call. V lost 3 bases, J lost 4 bases, and 19 bases lay in between. CDR1 is SGHKS, CDR2 YYEKEE, per germline (reference sequence). The CDR3 covers 16 residues. CDR3: CASSSDISSVPYGYTF. The CDR3 DNA is TGTGCCAGCAGCTCGGATATTTCTTCGGTGCCCTATGGCTACACCTTC.

This chain uses TRBV2 with TRBJ2-1, with TRBD2 matching 8 bases. The junction had 6 bases not matched to a gene; V was cut back by 8 bases and J by 0 bases. From germline, CDR1 is SNHLY and CDR2 FYNNEI. This CDR3 contains 15 residues. The CDR3 bases are TGTGCCAGCTCGAATACTAGCGGCTCCTACAATGAGCAGTTCTTC. It encodes CASSNTSGSYNEQFF. Full variable domain (outside the CDR3, taken from reference TRBV2 and TRBJ2-1): EPEVTQTPSHQVTQMGQEVILRCVPISNHLYFYWYRQILGQKVEFLVSFYNNEISEKSEIFDDQFSVERPDGSNFTLKIRSTKLEDSAMYFCASSNTSGSYNEQFFGPGTRLTVL.

The chain links TRBV27 to TRBJ2-2; no clear D gene. Germline CDR1 MNHEY, CDR2 SMNVEV (reference sequence). The V gene lost 5 bases and the J gene lost 3 bases, with 7 bases spanning the gap. This CDR3 is built from 13 residues. The CDR3 protein is CASSGSYTGELFF. CDR3 DNA: TGTGCCAGCAGTGGTTCCTACACCGGGGAGCTGTTTTTT.

The chain recombines TRBV2 with TRBJ2-2; 7 bases line up with TRBD1. The germline V gene encodes CDR1 SNHLY and CDR2 FYNNEI. The trim removed 3 bases at V and 5 bases at J, leaving 3 bases unmatched. The CDR3 extends over 14 amino acids. The CDR3 loop is CASSDRGYTGELFF. Here the CDR3 DNA reads TGTGCCAGCAGTGACAGGGGGTATACCGGGGAGCTGTTTTTT. Full variable domain (remainder filled in from reference TRBV2 and TRBJ2-2): EPEVTQTPSHQVTQMGQEVILRCVPISNHLYFYWYRQILGQKVEFLVSFYNNEISEKSEIFDDQFSVERPDGSNFTLKIRSTKLEDSAMYFCASSDRGYTGELFFGEGSRLTVL.

This clone was recorded only once. The CDR3 sequence is CASSFRIKETQYF. For the CDR3, the DNA is TGTGCCAGCAGCTTTCGGATTAAAGAGACCCAGTACTTC. The rearrangement uses TRBV3-1 (or the pseudogene TRBV3-2) and TRBJ2-5; D gene unclear. Germline lookup yields CDR1 LGHDT and CDR2 YNNKEL (reference sequence). This CDR3 contains 13 residues. V was trimmed by 5 bases and J by 3 bases, leaving 10 bases between them.

The chain couples TRBV6-1 to TRBJ1-1; 11 nucleotides agree with TRBD1. There are 17 residues in the CDR3. Looked up from germline, CDR1 is MNHNS and CDR2 is SASEGT. J was trimmed by 5 bases and V by 2 bases; bases with no gene match: 10. CDR3 sequence reads: CASSERTGGAVGTEAFF. In nucleotides, the CDR3 is TGTGCCAGCAGTGAACGGACAGGGGGCGCGGTGGGGACTGAAGCTTTCTTT.

This chain joins TRBV4-2 and TRBJ2-1; possibly TRBD2 for D (6 bases). Germline V CDR1 and CDR2: LGHNA, YNFKEQ. CDR3 length: 14 residues. V gave up 1 base and J gave up 10 bases, with 14 bases separating them. The DNA of the CDR3 is TGTGCCAGCAGCCAAGTTTCTCCGGGGGTCGAGCAGTTCTTC. It translates to CASSQVSPGVEQFF.

The chain has TRBV12-3 or TRBV12-4 and TRBJ1-1, with D tentatively TRBD1 (5 bases). This CDR3 comprises 12 residues. The germline V and J ends were trimmed by 4 bases and 6 bases, with 9 bases remaining between them. As DNA, the CDR3 is TGTGCCAGCAGTTGGTGGGGCGCTGAAGCTTTCTTT. Protein: CASSWWGAEAFF.

The chain combines TRBV28 with TRBJ1-2, with TRBD1 identical over 9 bases. The length of the CDR3 is 16 residues. CDR1 and CDR2 (germline): MDHEN, SYDVKM. J lost 6 bases, V lost 5 bases, and 13 bases had no gene match. This CDR3 is CASSPRTGVELDGYTF. The CDR3 DNA follows: TGTGCCAGCAGTCCCCGGACAGGGGTAGAATTGGATGGCTACACCTTC.

CDR3 sequence (DNA): TGTGCCAGCAGCTTAAATAGCGGGTCTAGCACAGATACGCAGTATTTT. As protein: CASSLNSGSSTDTQYF. This sequence joins TRBV11-2 and TRBJ2-3, with 7 bases that match TRBD2. This CDR3 has 16 residues. Germline lookup yields CDR1 SGHAT and CDR2 FQNNGV. V lost 2 bases, J lost 0 bases, and 5 bases stayed unmatched. Supplemented by reference TRBV11-2 and TRBJ2-3, the full variable domain reads EAGVAQSPRYKIIEKRQSVAFWCNPISGHATLYWYQQILGQGPKLLIQFQNNGVVDDSQLPKDRFSAERLKGVDSTLKIQPAKLEDSAVYLCASSLNSGSSTDTQYFGPGTRLTVL.

This chain links TRBV5-1 with TRBJ1-2; D is uncertain. Trimming left V 2 bases short and J 4 bases short, with 12 bases between. CDR1 SGHRS and CDR2 YFSETQ come from the germline V gene. The CDR3 is made up of 14 amino acids. The DNA of the CDR3 is TGCGCCAGCAGCTTTTTGTTCAGCACCTATGGCTACACCTTC. It is translated as CASSFLFSTYGYTF. The full variable domain, rest sourced from reference TRBV5-1 and TRBJ1-2, is KAGVTQTPRYLIKTRGQQVTLSCSPISGHRSVSWYQQTPGQGLQFLFEYFSETQRNKGNFPGRFSGRQFSNSRSEMNVSTLELGDSALYLCASSFLFSTYGYTFGSGTRLTVV.

The V call is TRBV12-3 or TRBV12-4, the J call TRBJ1-2, with TRBD1 as a possible D gene (5 bases). This CDR3 is 12 amino acids long. The V end was cut by 2 bases, the J end by 11 bases, with 12 bases between. CDR3: CASSLQGGRYTF. CDR3 DNA: TGTGCCAGCAGTTTACAGGGCGGACGGTACACCTTC.

This chain links TRBV7-6 with TRBJ1-1; TRBD1 might be the D (5 bases). The CDR3 is 14 residues long. The V end was cut by 6 bases, the J end by 1 base, with 12 bases between. Germline CDR1 is SGHVS and CDR2 is FNYEAQ. The CDR3 spells CASRIGVGNTEAFF. Here the CDR3 DNA reads TGTGCCAGCAGAATAGGGGTCGGGAACACTGAAGCTTTCTTT.

The V and J genes are TRBV4-3 and TRBJ1-2; tentative D call: TRBD1 (5 bases). Germline V lookup: CDR1 LGHNA, CDR2 YSLEER. V lost 1 base and J lost 8, with 17 bases in between. This CDR3 contains 15 residues. CDR3 in DNA: TGCGCCAGCAGCCAAGGGACACTAGGATCTTTGGGCTACACCTTC. Encoded protein: CASSQGTLGSLGYTF.

Concerning this clone itself: The same CDR3 is also encoded by other DNA sequences in this sample. This chain connects TRBV5-1 to TRBJ2-1, with a tentative D call TRBD2 (7 bases). The CDR3 runs to 16 residues. V was clipped by 0 bases and J by 4 bases, with 14 bases between them. CDR1 is SGHRS, CDR2 YFSETQ, per germline. CDR3 residues: CASSLGGGGGYNEQFF. The CDR3 DNA is TGCGCCAGCAGCTTGGGGGGGGGAGGGGGGTACAATGAGCAGTTCTTC.

The chain links TRBV2 to TRBJ1-2; no reliable D call. In germline, CDR1 is SNHLY, CDR2 FYNNEI. CDR3 size: 13 residues. V was trimmed by 7 bases and J by 8 bases, leaving 17 bases between them. In DNA, the CDR3 is TGTGCCAGCATTGCCATTACATTACAGGGCTACACCTTC. Translated, it gives CASIAITLQGYTF. Filled out from reference TRBV2 and TRBJ1-2, the complete variable domain reads EPEVTQTPSHQVTQMGQEVILRCVPISNHLYFYWYRQILGQKVEFLVSFYNNEISEKSEIFDDQFSVERPDGSNFTLKIRSTKLEDSAMYFCASIAITLQGYTFGSGTRLTVV.

V and J are TRBV7-2 and TRBJ2-1, with 12 nucleotides matching TRBD2. Trimming at V came to 0 bases and at J to 8 bases, leaving 11 bases not matched to a gene. CDR1 and CDR2 (germline): SGHTA, FQGNSA. CDR3 length equals 18 residues. This CDR3 is CASSLAIPSGGARDEQFF. DNA for the CDR3: TGTGCCAGCAGCTTAGCGATTCCTAGCGGGGGGGCCCGGGATGAGCAGTTCTTC.

The gene calls are TRBV11-3 and TRBJ1-4; D perhaps matches TRBD1 (6 bases). The CDR3 is made up of 16 amino acids. CDR1 is SGHNT and CDR2 is YENEEA in the germline V gene. V dropped 5 bases and J dropped 2 bases, with 15 bases sitting between them. In DNA, the CDR3 is TGTGCCAGCAGCCCAACCGCCACAGGGACTAATGAAAAACTGTTTTTT. It specifies CASSPTATGTNEKLFF.

V usage is TRBV10-3 and J usage is TRBJ1-2, with D possibly TRBD1 on 5 matching bases. Germline assignment: CDR1 ENHRY and CDR2 SYGVKD. Trimming took off 7 bases at V and 2 bases at J, with 14 bases between the two ends. The CDR3 loop spans 14 amino acids. This chain's CDR3 is CAINGVGENYGYTF. The CDR3 coding sequence is TGTGCCATCAACGGGGTGGGGGAAAACTATGGCTACACCTTC.